A selection of T cell receptor beta chains follows, all from one sample in a study of T cell repertoires in cytomegalovirus infection. TCRdb reprocessed the reads via MiXCR and lists one record per CDR3 protein. The sample lists about 230,000 distinct CDR3 sequences; 20% to 25% were seen once. Sequenced: CD8+ T cells from PBMCs. The receptors were sampled from a human donor in good health (CMV status not recorded). Some clones in this sample may be carry-over from other donors' samples. Both conserved end residues are part of each CDR3. D genes are given only for firm matches. Clone size appears in some rows only: once, few, many, or a class for an expanded clone.

- many TRBJ2-1 TRBV10-3 CAISGYDRYEQFF TGTGCCATCAGTGGATACGACAGGTATGAGCAGTTCTTC
- - TRBJ2-2 TRBV5-1 CASAPLLDRGYIAGELFF TGCGCCAGCGCTCCCCTCCTCGATCGTGGATACATCGCCGGGGAGCTGTTTTTT
- few TRBJ1-5 TRBV20-1 CSARDPRGTNQPQHF TGCAGTGCTAGAGATCCACGAGGGACCAATCAGCCCCAGCATTTT
- - TRBJ2-5 TRBV12-3/TRBV12-4 CASSFFGIQETQYF TGTGCCAGCAGTTTTTTCGGGATCCAAGAGACCCAGTACTTC
- many TRBJ2-1 TRBV7-2 CASSFTGDLYNEQFF TGTGCCAGCAGCTTCACGGGGGACTTGTACAATGAGCAGTTCTTC
- - TRBJ2-7 TRBV12-3/TRBV12-4 CASSLAGKVYEQYF TGTGCCAGCAGTTTAGCGGGGAAAGTTTACGAGCAGTACTTC
- - TRBJ2-7 TRBV7-6 CASSLTSTYEQYF TGTGCCAGCAGCTTAACCTCCACCTACGAGCAGTACTTC
TRBD2 - TRBJ2-1 TRBV29-1 CSVEELRLAGPGGDEQFF TGCAGCGTTGAAGAGTTGCGACTAGCGGGGCCAGGTGGCGATGAGCAGTTCTTC
TRBD1 - TRBJ2-6 TRBV7-9 CASSVSGTGGFSGANVLTF TGTGCCAGCAGCGTGTCCGGGACAGGGGGTTTCTCTGGGGCCAACGTCCTGACTTTC
- few TRBJ1-2 TRBV19 CASTTNRDLNYGYTF TGTGCCAGTACTACCAACAGGGATCTAAACTATGGCTACACCTTC
- - TRBJ2-2 TRBV12-5 CASGPWDGTGELFF TGTGCTAGTGGTCCGTGGGACGGCACCGGGGAGCTGTTTTTT
TRBD2 - TRBJ2-6 TRBV7-8 CASSSLPGLATGANVLTF TGTGCCAGCAGCTCTTTACCGGGACTAGCGACTGGGGCCAACGTCCTGACTTTC
TRBD2 many TRBJ2-3 TRBV7-8 CASSLAAGRTDTQYF TGTGCCAGCAGCTTAGCAGCGGGGCGCACAGATACGCAGTATTTT
- many TRBJ2-1 TRBV7-2 CASSLVGSADEQFF TGTGCCAGCAGCTTAGTGGGTAGCGCCGATGAGCAGTTCTTC
- - TRBJ2-1 TRBV29-1 CSVLHNEQFF TGCAGCGTTCTACATAATGAGCAGTTCTTC
- - TRBJ1-5 TRBV12-3/TRBV12-4 CASSIDRIDQPQHF TGTGCCAGCAGTATTGACAGAATCGATCAGCCCCAGCATTTT
TRBD2 few TRBJ2-2 TRBV7-8 CASSGGAGELFF TGTGCCAGCAGCGGGGGGGCCGGGGAGCTGTTTTTT
- - TRBJ2-3 TRBV27 CASTSYRDSLGGTDTQYF TGTGCCAGCACTTCCTACCGGGACAGCCTAGGGGGGACAGATACGCAGTATTTT